A single sample gave rise to the 13 T cell receptor beta chains below, sequenced in a study of Graves' ophthalmopathy and Graves' hyperthyroidism. Amplification of TCR beta CDR3 regions used RNA transcripts. RT-PCR was first run with HTBI primers, then multiplex PCR in a second round. TCRdb analysed the multiplex PCR reads with MiXCR anew, one entry per CDR3 protein. The profile shows roughly 1.1 million distinct CDR3 sequences, 35% to 40% of them singletons. The sample consisted of peripheral blood or thyroid tissue (not recorded which). Receptors were obtained from an adult man with Graves' hyperthyroidism.

A remark on this clonotype: The junction does not match germline at one end; this may be a read error. The chain couples TRBV25-1 to TRBJ1-2; perhaps TRBD1 as D (5 bases). The V gene's germline CDR1 is MGHDK and CDR2 SYGVNS. The CDR3 is 14 residues long. In nucleotides, the CDR3 is TGTGCCAGCAGTGAAGAAGCCTCCGTGAGGGGCTACGCCTTC. It encodes CASSEEASVRGYAF.

This clonotype was counted a few times. The rearrangement uses TRBV6-1 and TRBJ1-2, with a weak D call TRBD1 (6 bases). The CDR3 contains 13 residues. Germline V lookup: CDR1 MNHNS, CDR2 SASEGT. Between the trimmed V and J ends, which lost 4 bases and 7 bases, there was a span of 13 bases. CDR3 bases: TGTGCCAGCAGTGCGGAAGGGGGTTTTGGCTACACCTTC. Its translation: CASSAEGGFGYTF.

This sequence joins TRBV7-9 and TRBJ2-5; 8 bases are shared with TRBD1. The V segment lost 1 base and the J segment 6 bases; nucleotides outside the gene matches: 10. Per the germline V gene, CDR1 is SEHNR and CDR2 is FQNEAQ (reference sequence). CDR3 size: 16 residues. Written as DNA, the CDR3 is TGTGCCAGCAGCTTAGGTTTAGGACAGGGCTCGAAGACCCAGTACTTC. Its protein product is CASSLGLGQGSKTQYF. Combining the CDR3 with reference TRBV7-9 and TRBJ2-5 gives the whole variable domain DTGVSQNPRHKITKRGQNVTFRCDPISEHNRLYWYRQTLGQGPEFLTYFQNEAQLEKSRLLSDRFSAERPKGSFSTLEIQRTEQGDSAMYLCASSLGLGQGSKTQYFGPGTRLLVL.

In regard to this clonotype: The junction shows a germline mismatch at one end, possibly a read error. The gene calls are TRBV7-9 and TRBJ2-7; no definite D call. CDR1 SEHNR and CDR2 FQNEAQ come from the germline V gene (reference sequence). The length of the CDR3 is 14 residues. The CDR3 here is CASSSPESPYEQYF. DNA for the CDR3: TGTGCCAGCAGCTCTCCAGAGAGTCCCTATGAGCAGTACTTC.

This chain uses TRBV20-1 with TRBJ2-7, with D possibly TRBD1 on 5 matching bases. The germline V gene has CDR1 DFQATT and CDR2 SNEGSKA (reference sequence). V dropped 2 bases and J dropped 6 bases, with 14 bases sitting between them. This CDR3 contains 13 residues. The DNA of the CDR3 is TGCAGTGCTAGAATAACAAGGCAGGGCGAGCAGTACTTC. Translating gives CSARITRQGEQYF.

This chain links TRBV14 with TRBJ1-2, with a possible D match to TRBD1 (6 bases). CDR1 SGHDN and CDR2 FVKESK come from the germline V gene. V was pared by 4 bases and J by 7 bases, with 13 bases between. The CDR3 is made up of 13 amino acids. The CDR3 is CASSRIQGPGYTF. The CDR3 coding sequence is TGTGCCAGCAGCCGGATACAGGGCCCTGGCTACACCTTC.

As regards this clonotype: Possible read error: a much larger clone is one base away. The rearrangement uses TRBV7-9 and TRBJ2-7; D may be TRBD1 (5 bases). The CDR3 length is 13 residues. The germline V gene encodes CDR1 SEHNR and CDR2 FQNEAQ (reference sequence). The CDR3 DNA is TGTGCCAACAGCTCGGACAATTCCCACGAGCAGTACTTC. Translating it yields CANSSDNSHEQYF.

This clonotype was counted many times. The chain couples TRBV19 to TRBJ1-1; D gene ambiguous. This CDR3 contains 14 residues. The V gene's germline CDR1 is LNHDA and CDR2 SQIVND (reference sequence). V lost 7 bases and J lost 1, with 13 bases in between. CDR3 DNA: TGTGCCAGTACCCTAGGCTCAACGAACACTGAAGCTTTCTTT. Translation gives CASTLGSTNTEAFF.

This clonotype was detected a few times. With a much larger clone just one base away, this may be a read error. The conserved closing phenylalanine or tryptophan is absent in this CDR3, likely reflecting a read error. The chain has TRBV7-8 and TRBJ1-2; 8 bases map to TRBD1. V lost 5 bases to trimming and J lost 9 bases; unmatched junction nucleotides: 8. This CDR3 contains 13 residues. CDR1 is SGHVS, CDR2 FQNEAQ, per germline. CDR3 region: CASSEQGVNSYTL. The CDR3 DNA is TGTGCCAGCAGCGAACAGGGGGTGAACAGCTACACCCTC.

This clonotype has a count of ten or more. The chain couples TRBV9 to TRBJ2-7; D call uncertain. The CDR3 consists of 15 residues. Trimming cost V 0 bases and J 2 bases, with 12 bases left between them. Germline lookup yields CDR1 SGDLS and CDR2 YYNGEE. CDR3: CASSVGSDATYEQYF. DNA of the CDR3: TGTGCCAGCAGCGTAGGGTCAGACGCAACCTACGAGCAGTACTTC.

The V gene is TRBV7-4, the J gene TRBJ1-6; 11 bases fit TRBD1. V trimming: 5 bases; J trimming: 6 bases; junction bases outside the gene matches: 6. The germline V gene has CDR1 SGHVT and CDR2 SQSDAQ. CDR3 length: 16 amino acids. The CDR3 sequence: CASSRTGTGGNSPLHF. Here the CDR3 DNA reads TGTGCCAGCAGCCGTACCGGGACAGGGGGTAATTCACCCCTCCACTTT.

A few counts support this clonotype. This chain joins TRBV6-6 and TRBJ2-2; a possible D gene is TRBD1 (7 bases). This CDR3 is built from 15 residues. V gave up 5 bases and J gave up 4 bases, with 14 bases separating them. Germline CDR1 MNHNY, CDR2 SVGAGI (reference sequence). The CDR3 region is CASSTQGRTTGELFF. CDR3 DNA sequence: TGTGCCAGCAGTACACAGGGGAGGACCACCGGGGAGCTGTTTTTT.

Remarks on this clonotype: This may stem from a read error, because a much larger clone lies one nucleotide away. The V call is TRBV20-1, the J call TRBJ1-3; D perhaps matches TRBD1 (5 bases). The CDR3 covers 13 residues. Germline V gene lookup returns CDR1 DFQATT and CDR2 SNEGSKA (reference sequence). Here the CDR3 reads CSAPGQGGNTMYF. CDR3 DNA: TGCAGTGCCCCCGGACAAGGTGGAAACACCATGTATTTT.